These T cell receptor beta chains were read from a single sample in a study of T-cell memory formation after mild COVID-19. One entry per CDR3 protein results from TCRdb running MiXCR on the 5' RACE reads. The sample includes roughly 130,000 distinct CDR3 sequences, 15% to 20% of them seen just once. Sequencing used PBMCs or a T cell subset sorted from them (not recorded which). The receptors come from a man younger than 35 who had mild COVID-19 (a few samples of this study predate the infection). Cell type and time point are not known. Each CDR3 is given with its conserved first and last residue. Fields, in order: D gene, V gene, CDR3 length, J gene, clone size, CDR3 DNA, CDR3 protein. D genes are given only for firm matches. The size entry is marked missing in some rows and otherwise reads once, few, many or a size class.

NA	TRBV5-1	17	TRBJ2-2	few	TGCGCCAGCAGCTTGGGAACTAGCATCTCCAACACCGGGGAGCTGTTTTTT	CASSLGTSISNTGELFF
TRBD1	TRBV4-2	16	TRBJ1-4	NA	TGTGCCAGCAGCCTCCTACAGGGGGCAACTAATGAAAAACTGTTTTTT	CASSLLQGATNEKLFF
TRBD2	TRBV3-1	16	TRBJ2-1	NA	TGTGCCAGCAGCCCCCGACTAGCAAGCCCTCGGGATGAGCAGTTCTTC	CASSPRLASPRDEQFF
NA	TRBV6-1	14	TRBJ2-6	once	TGTGCCAGCACTGGGGCAGGTGGGGCCAACGTCCTGACTTTC	CASTGAGGANVLTF
NA	TRBV5-4	14	TRBJ2-1	NA	TGTGCCAGCAGCTTGGATCTGGGGTCTAGCGAGCAGTTCTTC	CASSLDLGSSEQFF
TRBD2	TRBV20-1	17	TRBJ2-1	few	TGCAGTGCTCCACCTCCCCTAGAGGGCGGGGGGGCGGATGAGCAGTTCTTC	CSAPPPLEGGGADEQFF
NA	TRBV7-2	14	TRBJ2-5	NA	TGTGCCAGCAGCTTTGGCACCGCTTTGGAGACCCAGTACTTC	CASSFGTALETQYF
NA	TRBV6-5	13	TRBJ2-7	few	TGTGCCAGCGGGGGGACAGAGGGCTACGAGCAGTACTTC	CASGGTEGYEQYF
NA	TRBV12-3/TRBV12-4	13	TRBJ1-2	few	TGTGCCAGCAGTTTTGTACCCCTCTATGGCTACACCTTC	CASSFVPLYGYTF
NA	TRBV24-1	15	TRBJ2-1	few	TGTGCCACCGGCATGGGCGGTAGCTCCTACAATGAGCAGTTCTTC	CATGMGGSSYNEQFF
NA	TRBV5-1	16	TRBJ2-2	many	TGCGCCAGCAGTCACCGGACGGAGATTAACACCGGGGAGCTGTTTTTT	CASSHRTEINTGELFF
NA	TRBV7-7	13	TRBJ2-5	many	TGTGCCAGCAGCTTACGGTCTCAAGAGACCCAGTACTTC	CASSLRSQETQYF
TRBD2	TRBV5-1	15	TRBJ2-3	NA	TGCGCCAGCAGGGATTTAGCGGGCCGCACAGATACGCAGTATTTT	CASRDLAGRTDTQYF
NA	TRBV7-9	14	TRBJ1-4	NA	TGTGCCAGCAGCTTGAGAGCGGCTAATGAAAAACTGTTTTTT	CASSLRAANEKLFF